Below are 9 T cell receptor beta chains sequenced from a single sample in a study of blood T cell repertoires in COVID-19. Sequenced by immunoSEQ multiplex PCR; TCRdb stores in-frame clones only, minus some. The repertoire consists of roughly 140,000 clones, with around four fifths occurring once and the leading ten covering roughly 2.9%. The sample was peripheral blood. Receptors were obtained from a woman aged 40 to 50 with active or convalescent COVID-19.

The rearrangement uses TRBV28 and TRBJ2-7; 7 nucleotides agree with TRBD1. The J segment lost 7 bases and the V segment lost 2 bases, leaving 17 bases of the junction unmatched. CDR1 is MDHEN, CDR2 SYDVKM, per germline. The CDR3 sequence is 17 residues long. The CDR3 coding sequence is TGTGCCAGCAGTTTAGGCGCCGGGGCAGGCGTCAGGGGGGAGCAGTACTTC. Translated, it gives CASSLGAGAGVRGEQYF.

This clone was seen once. The rearrangement joins TRBV6-1 to TRBJ2-4; D unresolved. Per germline, CDR1 MNHNS and CDR2 SASEGT. The V end was cut by 1 base, the J end by 1 base, with 14 bases between. The CDR3 covers 17 residues. CDR3 in amino acids: CASSEEKAQRAKNIQYF. The DNA for the CDR3 is TGTGCCAGCAGTGAAGAGAAAGCCCAGAGGGCCAAAAACATTCAGTACTTC.

The rearrangement uses TRBV20-1 and TRBJ1-3; D is ambiguous. Between the trimmed V and J ends, which lost 3 bases and 10 bases, there was a span of 16 bases. Germline values: CDR1 DFQATT, CDR2 SNEGSKA (reference sequence). The CDR3 contains 13 residues. The CDR3 region is CSASPDGRGTIYF. CDR3 coding DNA: TGCAGTGCTAGTCCGGACGGTAGAGGGACCATATATTTT.

This clone was seen only once. This chain links TRBV28 with TRBJ2-2, with TRBD1 matching 8 bases. Trimming removed 6 bases from V and 7 bases from J; junction bases left unmatched: 7. CDR3 size: 14 residues. The germline V gene has CDR1 MDHEN and CDR2 SYDVKM. In nucleotides, the CDR3 is TGTGCCAGCAGGGCAGGGGGCTGGGGCGGGGAGCTGTTTTTT. Translated: CASRAGGWGGELFF.

The V call is TRBV27, the J call TRBJ1-4; TRBD1 matches 7 bases. After removal of 0 bases from V and 4 bases from J, the junction contained 8 bases not matched to a gene. The CDR3 totals 17 residues. Germline V CDR1 and CDR2: MNHEY, SMNVEV (reference sequence). The CDR3 coding sequence is TGTGCCAGCAGTTTATCCCTTGGGACAGCCTATAATGAAAAACTGTTTTTT. This encodes CASSLSLGTAYNEKLFF. Looking up the rest from reference TRBV27 and TRBJ1-4 gives the full variable domain: EAQVTQNPRYLITVTGKKLTVTCSQNMNHEYMSWYRQDPGLGLRQIYYSMNVEVTDKGDVPEGYKVSRKEKRNFPLILESPSPNQTSLYFCASSLSLGTAYNEKLFFGSGTQLSVL.

This chain links TRBV7-2 with TRBJ2-7; D is uncertain. The V end was cut by 2 bases, the J end by 7 bases, with 15 bases between. The length of the CDR3 is 14 residues. Germline CDR1 SGHTA, CDR2 FQGNSA. DNA of the CDR3: TGTGCCAGCAGCTTAAGCTCCCCCCCCGGGGAGCAGTACTTC. Translated: CASSLSSPPGEQYF.

The chain has TRBV7-9 and TRBJ1-4; D remains ambiguous. The length of the CDR3 is 16 residues. Deletions cut 1 base from V and 4 bases from J, with 13 bases between. The germline CDR1 and CDR2 sequences are SEHNR and FQNEAQ (reference sequence). CDR3 in amino acids: CASSLGNSGGNEKLFF. DNA of the CDR3: TGTGCCAGCAGCTTAGGGAACTCAGGAGGTAATGAAAAACTGTTTTTT.

The chain carries TRBV19 and TRBJ1-5; D unresolved. Trimming pared 3 bases from V and 6 bases from J, leaving 12 bases between. This CDR3 comprises 14 residues. Germline CDR1 and CDR2: LNHDA and SQIVND (reference sequence). The CDR3 bases are TGTGCCAGTAGTATCCTAGGCAGCCGTCAGCCCCAGCATTTT. Translation: CASSILGSRQPQHF.

CDR3: CASSRGLAGVYEQYF. The DNA of the CDR3 is TGTGCCAGCAGCCGAGGACTAGCGGGAGTGTACGAGCAGTACTTC. J is TRBJ2-7 and V is TRBV3-1 (or the pseudogene TRBV3-2); 13 bases map to TRBD2. J was trimmed by 4 bases and V by 4 bases; bases with no gene match: 4. Germline V gene sequence: CDR1 LGHDT, CDR2 YNNKEL (reference sequence). The CDR3 spans 15 residues.